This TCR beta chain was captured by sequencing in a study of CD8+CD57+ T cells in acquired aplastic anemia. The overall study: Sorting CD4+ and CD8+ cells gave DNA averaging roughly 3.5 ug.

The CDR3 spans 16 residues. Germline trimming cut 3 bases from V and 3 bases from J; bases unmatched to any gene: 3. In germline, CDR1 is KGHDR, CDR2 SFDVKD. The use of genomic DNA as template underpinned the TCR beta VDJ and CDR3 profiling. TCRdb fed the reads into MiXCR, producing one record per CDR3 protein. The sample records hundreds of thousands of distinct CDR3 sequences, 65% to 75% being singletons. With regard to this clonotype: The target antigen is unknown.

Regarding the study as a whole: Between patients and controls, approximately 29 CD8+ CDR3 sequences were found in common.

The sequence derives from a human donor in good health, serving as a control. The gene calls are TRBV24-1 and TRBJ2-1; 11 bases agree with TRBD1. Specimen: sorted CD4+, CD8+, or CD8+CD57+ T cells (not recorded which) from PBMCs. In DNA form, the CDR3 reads TGTGCCACCAGTGATCCCGGGACAGGGGGCTACAATGAGCAGTTCTTC. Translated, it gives CATSDPGTGGYNEQFF.